Below, 9 T cell receptor beta chains from the same sample are listed, as sequenced in a study of read filtering for tumor transcriptome and immune sequencing. The library was built from about 400 ng RNA with molecular barcoded adaptors for alpha/delta and beta/gamma chains. MiXCR, applied by TCRdb to the reads, yields one record per CDR3 protein. The sample lists some 130,000 distinct CDR3 sequences, 10% to 15% occurring once. Source material: a population of CD138-negative cells sorted from bone marrow. These receptors came from a donor at least 40 years old with multiple myeloma.

In regard to this clonotype: The CDR3 does not end in the conserved phenylalanine or tryptophan, so this is likely a read error. The J gene is TRBJ1-3, the V gene TRBV3-1; D might be TRBD1 (6 bases). The CDR3 is made up of 16 amino acids. The ends were cut back, 0 bases at V and 0 bases at J, with 9 bases in the middle. CDR1 is LGHDT, CDR2 YNNKEL, per germline (reference sequence). The CDR3 here is CASSQDEGGSGNTIYS. The CDR3 DNA is TGTGCCAGCAGCCAAGATGAAGGGGGCTCTGGAAACACCATATATTCT.

This clonotype was found many times. As DNA, the CDR3 is TGTGCCAGCAGTTTATCTAGGGGACTAAGAGGCTCCGATCAGCCCCAGCATTTT. Protein: CASSLSRGLRGSDQPQHF. The chain links TRBV12-3 or TRBV12-4 to TRBJ1-5, with D tentatively TRBD1 (5 bases). V was cut by 2 bases and J by 5 bases, with 22 bases left in between. This CDR3 contains 18 residues.

At least ten counts were recorded for this clonotype. V and J are TRBV6-2 or TRBV6-3 and TRBJ2-7, with 12 nucleotides matching TRBD2. The length of the CDR3 is 13 residues. Per the germline V gene, CDR1 is MNHEY and CDR2 is SVGEGT. The J segment lost 3 bases and the V segment lost 10 bases, leaving 4 bases of the junction unmatched. The CDR3 here is CATLAGGRYEQYF. The CDR3 nucleotides read TGTGCCACACTAGCGGGAGGACGCTACGAGCAGTACTTC.

As to this clonotype: Lacking the conserved final phenylalanine or tryptophan, this CDR3 likely reflects a read error. The V call is TRBV4-2, the J call TRBJ1-3, with a possible D match to TRBD1 (5 bases). The CDR3 extends over 16 amino acids. Germline V gene data show CDR1 as LGHNA and CDR2 as YNFKEQ. The V end was cut by 0 bases, the J end by 2 bases, with 11 bases between. The DNA for the CDR3 is TGTGCCAGCAGCCAAGATTACGGGGCCGCTGGAAACACCATATATCTT. Translating gives CASSQDYGAAGNTIYL.

Concerning this clonotype itself: A single base separates this from a much larger clone, so it may be a read error. The genes are TRBV7-9 and TRBJ2-1; tentatively, D is TRBD1 (6 bases). CDR3 length equals 13 residues. Germline lookup yields CDR1 SEHNR and CDR2 FQNEAQ (reference sequence). Trimming pared 6 bases from V and 5 bases from J, leaving 11 bases between. The CDR3 here is CASRSDRNNEQFF. CDR3 DNA sequence: TGTGCCAGCAGATCGGACAGAAACAATGAGCAGTTCTTC.

This clonotype was seen repeatedly, ten times or more. This CDR3 is CASSRGDGANVLTF. CDR3 nucleotide sequence: TGTGCCAGCAGCAGGGGTGATGGGGCCAACGTCCTGACTTTC. The chain joins TRBV11-2 to TRBJ2-6, with a tentative D call TRBD1 (5 bases). This CDR3 has 14 amino acids. Germline assignment: CDR1 SGHAT and CDR2 FQNNGV. Trimming took 5 bases from V and 3 from J, leaving 8 bases between them.

At least ten counts were recorded for this clonotype. V is TRBV5-8 and J is TRBJ2-4; D unresolved. Looked up from germline, CDR1 is SGHTS and CDR2 is YDEGEE. The CDR3 contains 11 residues. The V and J ends lost 5 bases and 10 bases respectively, with 10 bases between them. The CDR3 spells CASRFTEIQYF. In DNA, the CDR3 is TGTGCCAGCAGATTTACAGAAATTCAGTACTTC. The whole variable domain, filled in from reference TRBV5-8 and TRBJ2-4, reads EAGVTQSPTHLIKTRGQQATLRCSPISGHTSVYWYQQALGLGLQFLLWYDEGEERNRGNFPPRFSGRQFPNYSSELNVNALELEDSALYLCASRFTEIQYFGAGTRLSVL.

The chain couples TRBV6-1 to TRBJ2-7, with a tentative D call TRBD2 (6 bases). Trimming removed 0 bases at V and 0 bases at J, with 18 bases between. This CDR3 is 18 amino acids long. The V gene's germline CDR1 is MNHNS and CDR2 SASEGT. The CDR3 DNA is TGTGCCAGCAGTGAAGCGTTATGGCGGAGGGCCGTCTCCTACGAGCAGTACTTC. It codes for CASSEALWRRAVSYEQYF.

Many counts were recorded for this clonotype. The gene calls are TRBV11-3 and TRBJ2-1; TRBD2 matches at 16 bases. Germline values: CDR1 SGHNT, CDR2 YENEEA. With V trimmed by 4 bases and J by 1 base, 4 bases remained unmatched. This CDR3 has 18 residues. CDR3 region: CASSSGTSGRGSYNEQFF. The CDR3 nucleotides read TGTGCCAGCAGCTCCGGGACTAGCGGGAGGGGGTCCTACAATGAGCAGTTCTTC.